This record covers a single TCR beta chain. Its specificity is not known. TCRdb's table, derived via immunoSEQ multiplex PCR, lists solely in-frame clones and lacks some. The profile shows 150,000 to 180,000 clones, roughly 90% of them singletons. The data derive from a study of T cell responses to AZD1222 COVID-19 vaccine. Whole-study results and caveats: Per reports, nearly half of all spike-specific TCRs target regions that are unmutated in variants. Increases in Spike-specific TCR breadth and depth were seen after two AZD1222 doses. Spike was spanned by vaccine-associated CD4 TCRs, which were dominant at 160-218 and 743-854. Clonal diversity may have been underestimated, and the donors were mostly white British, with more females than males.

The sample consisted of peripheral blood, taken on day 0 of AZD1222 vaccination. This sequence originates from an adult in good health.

CDR3 loop: CASGTQAYEQYF. The CDR3 region has the DNA TGTGCCAGCGGGACGCAGGCGTACGAGCAGTACTTC. This chain links TRBV7-3 with TRBJ2-7; D may correspond to TRBD1 or TRBD2 (5 bases each). The CDR3 has 12 residues. Germline-derived CDR1 and CDR2 are SGHTA and FQGTGA. V lost 8 bases, J lost 4 bases, and 12 bases lay in between.